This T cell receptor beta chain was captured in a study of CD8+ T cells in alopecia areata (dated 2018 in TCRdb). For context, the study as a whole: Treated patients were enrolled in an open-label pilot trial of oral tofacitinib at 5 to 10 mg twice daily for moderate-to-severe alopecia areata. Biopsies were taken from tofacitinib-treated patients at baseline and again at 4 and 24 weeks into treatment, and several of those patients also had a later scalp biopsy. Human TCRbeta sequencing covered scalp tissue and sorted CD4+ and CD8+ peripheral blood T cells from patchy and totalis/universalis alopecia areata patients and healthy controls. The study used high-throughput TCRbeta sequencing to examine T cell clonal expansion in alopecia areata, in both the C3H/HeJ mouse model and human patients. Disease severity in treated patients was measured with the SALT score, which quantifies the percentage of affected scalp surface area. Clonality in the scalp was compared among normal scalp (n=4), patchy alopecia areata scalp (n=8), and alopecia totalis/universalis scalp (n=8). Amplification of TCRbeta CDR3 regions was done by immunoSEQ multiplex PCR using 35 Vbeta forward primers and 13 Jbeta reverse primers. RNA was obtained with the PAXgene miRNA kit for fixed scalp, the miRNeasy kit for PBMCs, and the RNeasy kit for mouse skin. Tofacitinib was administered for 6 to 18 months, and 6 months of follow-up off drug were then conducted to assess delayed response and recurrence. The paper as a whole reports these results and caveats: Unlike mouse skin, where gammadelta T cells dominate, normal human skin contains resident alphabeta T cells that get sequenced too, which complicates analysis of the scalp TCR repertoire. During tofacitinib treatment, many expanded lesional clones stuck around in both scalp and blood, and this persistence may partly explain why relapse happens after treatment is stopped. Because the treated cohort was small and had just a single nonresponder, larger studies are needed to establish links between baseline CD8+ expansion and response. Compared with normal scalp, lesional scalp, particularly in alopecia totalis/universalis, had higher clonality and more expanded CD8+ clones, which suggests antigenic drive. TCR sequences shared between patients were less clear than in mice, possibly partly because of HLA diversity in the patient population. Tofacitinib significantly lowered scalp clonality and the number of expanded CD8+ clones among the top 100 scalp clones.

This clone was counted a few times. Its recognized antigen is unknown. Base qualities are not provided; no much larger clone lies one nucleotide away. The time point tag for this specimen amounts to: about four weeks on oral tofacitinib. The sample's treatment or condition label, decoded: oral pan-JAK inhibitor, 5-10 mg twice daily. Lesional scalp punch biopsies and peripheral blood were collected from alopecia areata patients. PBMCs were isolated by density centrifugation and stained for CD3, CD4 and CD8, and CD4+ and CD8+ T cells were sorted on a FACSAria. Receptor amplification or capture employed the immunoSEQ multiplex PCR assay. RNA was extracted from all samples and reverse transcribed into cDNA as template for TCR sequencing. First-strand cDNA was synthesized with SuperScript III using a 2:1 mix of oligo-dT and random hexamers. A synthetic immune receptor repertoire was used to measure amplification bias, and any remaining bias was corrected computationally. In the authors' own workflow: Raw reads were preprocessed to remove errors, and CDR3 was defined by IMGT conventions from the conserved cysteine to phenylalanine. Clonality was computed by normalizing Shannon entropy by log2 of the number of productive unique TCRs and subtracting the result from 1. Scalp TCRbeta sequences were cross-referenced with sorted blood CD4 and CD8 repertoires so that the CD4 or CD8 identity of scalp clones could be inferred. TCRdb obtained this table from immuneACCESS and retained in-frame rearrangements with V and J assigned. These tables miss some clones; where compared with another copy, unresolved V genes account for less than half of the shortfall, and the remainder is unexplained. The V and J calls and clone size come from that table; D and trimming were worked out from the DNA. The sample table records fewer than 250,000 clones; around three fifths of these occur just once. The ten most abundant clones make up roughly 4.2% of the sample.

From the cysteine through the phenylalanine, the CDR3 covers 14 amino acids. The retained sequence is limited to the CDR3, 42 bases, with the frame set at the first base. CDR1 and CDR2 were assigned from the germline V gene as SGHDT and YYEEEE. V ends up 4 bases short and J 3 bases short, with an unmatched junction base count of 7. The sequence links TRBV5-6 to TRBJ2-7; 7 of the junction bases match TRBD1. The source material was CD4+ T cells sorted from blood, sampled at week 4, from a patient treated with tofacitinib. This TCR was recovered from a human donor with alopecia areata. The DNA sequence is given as TGTGCCAGCAGCCCGTGGGGGACAGACTACGAGCAGTACTTC. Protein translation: CASSPWGTDYEQYF.